What follows is one T cell receptor (beta chain) and its context. The CDR3 loop spans 14 amino acids. Trimming at V came to 5 bases and at J to 9 bases, leaving 9 bases not matched to a gene. Germline V lookup: CDR1 LNHDA, CDR2 SQIVND (reference sequence). This specimen belongs to a study of cytomegalovirus exposure and HLA in healthy donors. 60 Vbeta and 13 Jbeta primers were used in PCR. Per the study methods: In a later analysis, the count reached 82 million or so unique TCR beta chains, with around 11 million shared. The table came from immunoSEQ multiplex PCR; TCRdb's copy has only in-frame clones and leaves some out. V and J calls and clone size follow that table, whereas D and trimming were derived from the DNA. The profile shows under 200,000 clones, approximately 71% of them singletons.

The TCR comes from a man aged 50 to 60 in good health and CMV-seronegative. The sequenced sample was PBMCs. V is TRBV19 and J is TRBJ2-1, with 8 positions matching TRBD1. In nucleotides, the CDR3 is TGTGCCAGTAGTCTCGGGACAGGAACGGGTGAGCAGTTCTTC. This sequence encodes CASSLGTGTGEQFF.